The present T cell receptor beta chain was sequenced within a study of neoadjuvant anti-PD-1 for oral cavity cancer. Documented time point: after neoadjuvant nivolumab, at surgical resection. This clone was observed once. Some clones are missing from TCRdb's copy, which holds only in-frame ones; the method was immunoSEQ multiplex PCR. The table records about 14,000 clones, 65% to 75% of them present only once. Trimming took off 7 bases at V and 0 bases at J, with 16 bases between the two ends. In germline, CDR1 is SNHLY, CDR2 FYNNEI. The CDR3 consists of 16 residues. This TCR was recovered from a person aged 40-85 years with oral cavity squamous cell carcinoma. This material consisted of PBMCs, taken after nivolumab (anti-PD-1) treatment. The rearrangement joins TRBV2 to TRBJ2-1; D might be TRBD2 (5 bases). The CDR3 sequence: CASKRVAISSYNEQFF. CDR3 DNA: TGTGCCAGCAAAAGGGTAGCGATAAGCTCCTACAATGAGCAGTTCTTC. The full variable domain, its missing parts supplied by reference TRBV2 and TRBJ2-1, is EPEVTQTPSHQVTQMGQEVILRCVPISNHLYFYWYRQILGQKVEFLVSFYNNEISEKSEIFDDQFSVERPDGSNFTLKIRSTKLEDSAMYFCASKRVAISSYNEQFFGPGTRLTVL.